Listed below are T cell receptor beta chains from one sample, sequenced in a study of CD8 T cells in ankylosing spondylitis. TCRdb reanalysed the 5' RACE reads using MiXCR and keeps one entry per CDR3 protein. The sample holds some 42,000 distinct CDR3 sequences, less than 3.5% seen once. Sequencing was performed on blood, either unsorted or a sorted T cell fraction (not recorded which). These receptors all stem from a male donor with ankylosing spondylitis or in good health (not recorded which). CDR3s include the opening cysteine and the closing phenylalanine or tryptophan. Fields, in order: clone size, V gene, D gene, J gene, CDR3 protein, CDR3 DNA. The D gene is left open where the match is weak. Part of the rows lack a size; the others show once, few, many or a class for expanded clones.

>many|TRBV9|-|TRBJ2-3
CASSVGSTDTQYF
TGTGCCAGCAGCGTTGGCAGCACAGATACGCAGTATTTT
>many|TRBV9|TRBD2|TRBJ2-2
CASSALTSGNTGELFF
TGTGCCAGCAGCGCGCTGACTAGCGGAAACACCGGGGAGCTGTTTTTT
>many|TRBV9|TRBD1|TRBJ2-2
CASSSPGTANTGELFF
TGTGCCAGCAGCTCGCCCGGGACAGCGAACACCGGGGAGCTGTTTTTT
>many|TRBV9|TRBD1|TRBJ2-7
CASSDSPGGPYEQYF
TGTGCCAGCAGCGATTCTCCAGGGGGACCCTACGAGCAGTACTTC
>-|TRBV9|-|TRBJ2-7
CASSNQGRASYEQYF
TGTGCCAGCAGCAACCAGGGCCGAGCCTCCTACGAGCAGTACTTC
>many|TRBV9|-|TRBJ2-1
CASSAIQTRANEQFF
TGTGCCAGCAGCGCGATACAGACTAGAGCCAATGAGCAGTTCTTC
>many|TRBV9|-|TRBJ2-1
CASSVVTGLYNEQFF
TGTGCCAGCAGCGTGGTTACGGGACTCTACAATGAGCAGTTCTTC
>many|TRBV9|-|TRBJ2-2
CASSPYPGANGELFF
TGTGCCAGCAGCCCTTACCCAGGGGCGAACGGGGAGCTGTTTTTT
>few|TRBV9|-|TRBJ1-3
CASKRTAGAIYF
TGTGCCAGCAAGAGGACGGCCGGGGCCATATATTTT
>once|TRBV9|-|TRBJ1-2
CASSASQGVNYGYTF
TGTGCCAGCAGCGCATCACAGGGAGTTAACTATGGCTACACCTTC
>many|TRBV9|-|TRBJ2-5
CASSVAPRTGRSETQYF
TGTGCCAGCAGCGTAGCCCCCCGAACAGGGAGGTCAGAGACCCAGTACTTC
>many|TRBV9|TRBD2|TRBJ2-4
CASSVGGRVGNIQYF
TGTGCCAGCAGCGTAGGCGGGAGGGTGGGAAACATTCAGTACTTC
>many|TRBV9|-|TRBJ2-3
CASSLNADTQYF
TGTGCCAGCAGCCTTAACGCAGATACGCAGTATTTT
>many|TRBV9|-|TRBJ2-3
CASSVGNRGRLVTDTQYF
TGTGCCAGCAGCGTAGGGAACCGTGGAAGATTGGTCACAGATACGCAGTATTTT
>many|TRBV9|-|TRBJ2-1
CASSVRGNSYNEQFF
TGTGCCAGCAGCGTCCGGGGTAACTCCTACAATGAGCAGTTCTTC
>many|TRBV9|TRBD2|TRBJ2-1
CASSDGGRNEQFF
TGTGCCAGCAGCGACGGGGGGAGGAATGAGCAGTTCTTC
>many|TRBV9|TRBD1|TRBJ2-7
CASSVGQGGHYEQYF
TGTGCCAGCAGCGTAGGACAGGGTGGCCACTACGAGCAGTACTTC
>many|TRBV9|-|TRBJ2-2
CASSIDRTGELFF
TGTGCCAGCAGCATCGACAGGACCGGGGAGCTGTTTTTT
>many|TRBV9|TRBD2|TRBJ2-7
CASSETSGRFYEQYF
TGTGCCAGCAGCGAGACTAGCGGGAGATTCTACGAGCAGTACTTC
>many|TRBV9|TRBD1|TRBJ2-2
CASSWDRVDTGELFF
TGTGCCAGCAGCTGGGACAGGGTCGACACCGGGGAGCTGTTTTTT
>many|TRBV9|-|TRBJ2-5
CASSGPGLETQYF
TGTGCCAGCAGCGGACCGGGATTGGAGACCCAGTACTTC
>many|TRBV9|-|TRBJ2-3
CASSVHADLGTDTQYF
TGTGCCAGCAGCGTTCACGCGGACCTAGGCACAGATACGCAGTATTTT
>many|TRBV14|-|TRBJ1-1
CASSQDIGGGEAFF
TGTGCCAGCAGCCAAGATATCGGGGGGGGTGAAGCTTTCTTT
>many|TRBV9|-|TRBJ2-7
CASSVSPTTDYEQYF
TGTGCCAGCAGCGTAAGCCCTACCACTGACTACGAGCAGTACTTC
>many|TRBV9|-|TRBJ2-2
CASSVVPVGAQGELFF
TGTGCCAGCAGCGTGGTCCCAGTTGGGGCCCAAGGGGAGCTGTTTTTT
>many|TRBV9|-|TRBJ2-2
CASSVRVGTGELFF
TGTGCCAGCAGCGTCAGGGTTGGCACCGGGGAGCTGTTTTTT
>many|TRBV9|TRBD1|TRBJ2-7
CASSVAGTGLRQYF
TGTGCCAGCAGCGTAGCTGGGACAGGTTTACGGCAGTACTTC
>many|TRBV9|TRBD1|TRBJ2-7
CASSVGGGQGAQQYF
TGTGCCAGCAGCGTAGGAGGGGGACAGGGGGCCCAGCAGTACTTC
>many|TRBV9|-|TRBJ2-3
CASSDFTGSDTQYF
TGTGCCAGCAGCGATTTTACAGGGTCAGATACGCAGTATTTT
>many|TRBV9|-|TRBJ1-6
CASSVGEGYGGSPLHF
TGTGCCAGCAGCGTGGGGGAGGGGTACGGTGGTTCACCCCTCCACTTT
>many|TRBV9|TRBD1|TRBJ1-6
CASSVYRDSYNSPLHF
TGTGCCAGCAGCGTATATCGGGACAGCTATAATTCACCCCTCCACTTT
>many|TRBV9|TRBD2|TRBJ2-1
CASSASGSGYNEQFF
TGTGCCAGCAGCGCTAGCGGGAGCGGGTACAATGAGCAGTTCTTC
>many|TRBV21-1|-|TRBJ2-7
CASRMETPRDEQYF
TGTGCCAGCAGGATGGAGACTCCTCGGGACGAGCAGTACTTC
>many|TRBV9|-|TRBJ2-5
CASSVSRVEEETQYF
TGTGCCAGCAGCGTTAGCAGGGTTGAAGAAGAGACCCAGTACTTC
>many|TRBV9|-|TRBJ1-3
CASSPGGSSGNTIYF
TGTGCCAGCAGCCCCGGGGGGAGCTCTGGAAACACCATATATTTT
>many|TRBV9|TRBD2|TRBJ2-5
CASSETAGAGVETQYF
TGTGCCAGCAGCGAAACCGCCGGGGCGGGAGTGGAGACCCAGTACTTC
>many|TRBV9|TRBD2|TRBJ2-3
CASSPEKRDLTDTQYF
TGTGCCAGCAGCCCGGAAAAGCGGGACCTCACAGATACGCAGTATTTT
>many|TRBV9|-|TRBJ2-5
CASSALGGGQETQYF
TGTGCCAGCAGCGCACTTGGGGGTGGACAAGAGACCCAGTACTTC
>many|TRBV9|TRBD1|TRBJ2-1
CASSVAGTGTYNEQFF
TGTGCCAGCAGCGTTGCCGGGACAGGGACCTACAATGAGCAGTTCTTC
>many|TRBV9|-|TRBJ2-1
CASSVGASSYNEQFF
TGTGCCAGCAGCGTAGGGGCGAGCTCCTACAATGAGCAGTTCTTC
>many|TRBV9|TRBD2|TRBJ2-2
CASSPTSGRMIGELFF
TGTGCCAGCAGTCCTACTAGCGGGAGAATGATCGGGGAGCTGTTTTTT
>many|TRBV9|TRBD2|TRBJ2-5
CASRRGLAGGSETQYF
TGTGCCAGCAGAAGAGGACTAGCGGGAGGTTCAGAGACCCAGTACTTC
>many|TRBV9|TRBD1|TRBJ2-1
CASSVGQVNEQFF
TGTGCCAGCAGCGTCGGACAGGTCAATGAGCAGTTCTTC
>many|TRBV9|-|TRBJ2-3
CASSVAVGGTDTQYF
TGTGCCAGCAGCGTAGCGGTAGGGGGCACAGATACGCAGTATTTT
>few|TRBV9|-|TRBJ2-2
CASSVDPRGPNTGELFF
TGTGCCAGCAGCGTCGACCCCAGGGGACCGAACACCGGGGAGCTGTTTTTT
>-|TRBV9|-|TRBJ2-2
CASSVVAPANTGELFF
TGTGCCAGCAGCGTAGTGGCCCCCGCGAACACCGGGGAGCTGTTTTTT
>many|TRBV9|-|TRBJ2-6
CASSISTGGAGANVLTF
TGTGCCAGCAGCATCTCGACAGGCGGTGCCGGGGCCAACGTCCTGACTTTC
>many|TRBV9|-|TRBJ2-1
CASSVAGSRINEQFF
TGTGCCAGCAGCGTAGCCGGGTCCCGGATTAATGAGCAGTTCTTC
>many|TRBV9|-|TRBJ2-5
CASSVATRGGGVGETQYF
TGTGCCAGCAGCGTAGCAACCCGAGGCGGAGGGGTCGGAGAGACCCAGTACTTC
>many|TRBV9|-|TRBJ2-2
CASKDIASGELFF
TGTGCCAGCAAGGATATTGCGTCCGGGGAGCTGTTTTTT
>many|TRBV9|TRBD1|TRBJ1-3
CASSPQGGSGNTIYF
TGTGCCAGCAGCCCCCAGGGGGGATCCGGAAACACCATATATTTT
>many|TRBV9|-|TRBJ1-6
CASSVGGDGVGSPLHF
TGTGCCAGCAGCGTAGGTGGGGACGGGGTTGGTTCACCCCTCCACTTT
>medium-sized|TRBV9|-|TRBJ2-5
CASSVEEETQYF
TGTGCCAGCAGCGTAGAGGAAGAGACCCAGTACTTC
>many|TRBV9|-|TRBJ2-7
CASSVGAGSPEQYF
TGTGCCAGCAGCGTAGGGGCAGGCTCGCCCGAGCAGTACTTC